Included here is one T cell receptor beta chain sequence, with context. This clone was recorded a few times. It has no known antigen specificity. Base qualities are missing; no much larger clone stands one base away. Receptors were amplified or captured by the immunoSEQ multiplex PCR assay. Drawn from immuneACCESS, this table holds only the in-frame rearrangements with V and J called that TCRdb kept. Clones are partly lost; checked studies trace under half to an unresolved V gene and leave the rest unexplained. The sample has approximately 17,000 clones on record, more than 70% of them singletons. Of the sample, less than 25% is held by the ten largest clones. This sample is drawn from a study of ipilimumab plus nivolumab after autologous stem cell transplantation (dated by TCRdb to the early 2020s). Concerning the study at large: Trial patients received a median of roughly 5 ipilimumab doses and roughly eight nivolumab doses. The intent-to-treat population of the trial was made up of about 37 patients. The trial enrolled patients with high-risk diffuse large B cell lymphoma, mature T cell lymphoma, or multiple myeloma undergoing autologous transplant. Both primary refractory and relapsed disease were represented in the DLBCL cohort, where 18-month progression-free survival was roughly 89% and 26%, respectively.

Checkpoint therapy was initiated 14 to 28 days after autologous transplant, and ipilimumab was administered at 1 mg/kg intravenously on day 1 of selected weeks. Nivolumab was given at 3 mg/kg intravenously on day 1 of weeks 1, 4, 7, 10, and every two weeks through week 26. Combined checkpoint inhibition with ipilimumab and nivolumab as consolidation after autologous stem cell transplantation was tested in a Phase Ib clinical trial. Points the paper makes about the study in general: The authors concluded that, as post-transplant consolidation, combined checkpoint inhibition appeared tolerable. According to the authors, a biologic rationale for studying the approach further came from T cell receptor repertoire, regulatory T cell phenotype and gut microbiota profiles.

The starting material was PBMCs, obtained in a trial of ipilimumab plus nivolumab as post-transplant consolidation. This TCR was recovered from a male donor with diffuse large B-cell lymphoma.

The sequence in DNA is TGTGCCGCGGAGATACCGCAGTATTTT. Its product reads: CAAEIPQYF. The sequence joins TRBV30 to TRBJ2-3; a confident D gene designation cannot be given. Cut back by 8 bases and 10 bases, the V and J ends lie 10 bases apart. Reading the germline V gene (reference sequence) gives CDR1 GTSNPN and CDR2 SVGIG. The CDR3 has 9 amino acids, counting the end cysteine and phenylalanine. Just the 27-base CDR3 DNA is kept, in frame starting at base 1.